This T cell receptor (beta chain) was sequenced for a study of a mutant IDH1 vaccine in newly diagnosed glioma. Study in general: Vaccinations were initiated 4-6 weeks following radiotherapy alone, or were given together with temozolomide cycles. The treated population exhibited a male proportion of roughly 60%, a female proportion of approximately 38%, and a mean age of around 40 years. Visit V12 was conducted at week 35 as the safety follow-up. Visit V13 came later, at week 47.

Here immunoSEQ multiplex PCR was the method, and the copy in TCRdb shows in-frame clones only, minus some. The sample has tens of thousands of clones, more than 85% seen once; the top ten hold about 2%. Regarding time point: week 35, safety follow-up. In every dose of vaccine, 300 ug of mutant IDH1 20-mer peptide was given alongside topical imiquimod. Eight vaccine doses were administered to patients at weeks 1, 3, 5, 7, 11, 15, 19 and 23. This clone was seen just once. Antigen unknown. The CDR3 consists of 13 residues. Deletions cut 4 bases from V and 8 bases from J, with 13 bases between. The germline CDR1 and CDR2 sequences are SGDLS and YYNGEE.

The V call is TRBV9, the J call TRBJ2-1; D could derive from TRBD1 or TRBD2 (5 bases each). Sample: PBMCs, taken from a glioma patient whose treatment included an IDH1 peptide vaccine. The sequence was obtained from a man aged 25 to 45 with glioma. This CDR3 is CASSPRGGDEQFF. The CDR3 DNA reads TGTGCCAGCAGCCCGAGGGGTGGAGATGAGCAGTTCTTC.